What follows is one TCR beta chain and its context. No antigen is known for it. Germline values: CDR1 SGHDT, CDR2 YYEEEE. V dropped 0 bases and J dropped 6; count of bases not matched to a gene: 6. The CDR3 consists of 15 residues. The sample belongs to a study of shared clonotypes between healthy human individuals. The wider study: Three plates each covered CD4 naive and memory; CD8 naive two, CD8 memory one.

Broader study findings: Despite large depth, rarefaction showed incomplete sorted-subset sequencing. Having only a few donors restricted how much genetic and exposure-history diversity was captured. A few donors held about 5% of naive CD4 clonotypes in common.

Some clones are missing from TCRdb's copy, which holds only in-frame ones; the method was immunoSEQ multiplex PCR. The data contain 400,000 or so clones, about 96% of them singletons. This TCR was sampled from a man aged 25-45 years in good health. The chain links TRBV5-6 to TRBJ1-1; 9 bases fit TRBD1. Sequencing was done on a sample of memory CD8+ T cells sorted from blood. Subset in this sample: CD45RO+ cells pooled with CCR7-negative TemRA cells. CDR3 sequence reads: CASSLGDRDFSEAFF. In DNA, the CDR3 is TGTGCCAGCAGCTTGGGGGACAGGGATTTTTCTGAAGCTTTCTTT.